The text below deals with one TCR beta chain. Donors were grouped by their self-reported clinical history. The V gene's germline CDR1 is ENHRY and CDR2 SYGVKD. The CDR3 has 16 residues. With 6 bases clipped from V and 2 bases from J, the junction kept 3 bases outside the gene matches. Here immunoSEQ multiplex PCR was the method, and the copy in TCRdb shows in-frame clones only, minus some. Here the sample spans around 340,000 clones, almost 90% being singletons. This sample was included in a study of blood T cell repertoires in COVID-19. In the study overall: COVID-19 samples from acute and convalescent phases originated in the United States, Italy and Spain.

The sequence was collected from a woman in her twenties or thirties who had been exposed to COVID-19. Specimen: PBMCs or T cells enriched from blood (not recorded which). The chain employs TRBV10-3 and TRBJ2-2, with 13 bases fitting TRBD2. The CDR3 sequence is CAISGTSGVNTGELFF. In DNA form, the CDR3 reads TGTGCCATCAGCGGGACTAGCGGGGTTAACACCGGGGAGCTGTTTTTT.